This entry lists 7 T cell receptor beta chains sequenced from one sample in a study of T cells in Graves' hyperthyroidism and ophthalmopathy. RNA transcripts served as the template for amplifying TCR beta CDR3 regions. Primed by the HTBI set, a first-round RT-PCR was run on the TCR CDR3. Each CDR3 protein is one row after TCRdb ran MiXCR on the multiplex PCR reads. The repertoire includes fewer than 250,000 distinct CDR3 sequences, about 15% of them detected once, and 50% sits in the top ten. Sample: blood. The receptor set was obtained from a man aged 50-60 years with Graves' hyperthyroidism.

This clonotype has a count of ten or more. The gene calls are TRBV20-1 and TRBJ2-1; TRBD2 aligns across 7 bases. CDR1 is DFQATT, CDR2 SNEGSKA, per germline (reference sequence). V shed 4 bases, J shed 4 bases, and the junction held 10 bases outside the gene matches. This CDR3 has 15 amino acids. This CDR3 is CSATFTGTIYNEQFF. As DNA, the CDR3 is TGCAGTGCTACCTTCACGGGGACTATATACAATGAGCAGTTCTTC.

This clonotype has more than one count but fewer than ten. V is TRBV7-9 and J is TRBJ2-1, with TRBD2 matching over 8 bases. The CDR3 is 17 amino acids. The V gene's germline CDR1 is SEHNR and CDR2 FQNEAQ (reference sequence). The junction had 9 bases not matched to a gene; V was cut back by 5 bases and J by 0 bases. CDR3 sequence (DNA): TGTGCCAGCAGCCTCCGACGGCGGGAGGCCTCCTACAATGAGCAGTTCTTC. Its translation: CASSLRRREASYNEQFF. Full variable domain (outside the CDR3, taken from reference TRBV7-9 and TRBJ2-1): DTGVSQNPRHKITKRGQNVTFRCDPISEHNRLYWYRQTLGQGPEFLTYFQNEAQLEKSRLLSDRFSAERPKGSFSTLEIQRTEQGDSAMYLCASSLRRREASYNEQFFGPGTRLTVL.

This chain links TRBV24-1 with TRBJ2-7; D might be TRBD2 (7 bases). Germline CDR1 KGHDR, CDR2 SFDVKD. Trimming shortened V by 2 bases and J by 5 bases, and 15 bases separated the two germline ends. The CDR3 loop spans 15 amino acids. The CDR3 coding sequence is TGTGCCACCAGTGATTCTCGGGGGGCGGGAGACGAGCAGTACTTC. Residues: CATSDSRGAGDEQYF.

The chain links TRBV6-2 or TRBV6-3 to TRBJ2-7; TRBD1 might be the D (6 bases). The V end was cut by 5 bases, the J end by 1 base, with 15 bases between. Germline values: CDR1 MNHEY, CDR2 SVGEGT. CDR3 length: 15 residues. CDR3 bases: TGTGCCAGCAGTGTTCAGGGGAGTGGGTCCTACGAGCAGTACTTC. It codes for CASSVQGSGSYEQYF.

There are a few counts of this clonotype. This CDR3 reads CASSPPISGFRGEKLFF. The CDR3 DNA reads TGTGCCAGCTCACCCCCCATCTCCGGGTTCCGGGGTGAAAAACTGTTTTTT. The chain has TRBV18 and TRBJ1-4; no firm D call. This CDR3 is built from 17 residues. Germline V gives CDR1 KGHSH, CDR2 LQKENI. V lost 3 bases to trimming and J lost 7 bases, with 21 bases between them. Complete variable domain (other parts from reference TRBV18 and TRBJ1-4): NAGVMQNPRHLVRRRGQEARLRCSPMKGHSHVYWYRQLPEEGLKFMVYLQKENIIDESGMPKERFSAEFPKEGPSILRIQQVVRGDSAAYFCASSPPISGFRGEKLFFGSGTQLSVL.

There are a few counts of this clonotype. This chain uses TRBV24-1 with TRBJ2-1; D is perhaps TRBD1 (5 bases). The germline CDR1 and CDR2 sequences are KGHDR and SFDVKD. This CDR3 has 16 residues. V lost 1 base to trimming and J lost 5 bases, with 14 bases between them. The DNA for the CDR3 is TGTGCCACCAGTGATTTCCCAGGACAAGCAAACAATGAGCAGTTCTTC. Translating gives CATSDFPGQANNEQFF.

This chain joins TRBV2 and TRBJ2-1, with 7 positions matching TRBD1. Germline values: CDR1 SNHLY, CDR2 FYNNEI. The J segment lost 9 bases and the V segment lost 4 bases, leaving 9 bases of the junction unmatched. This CDR3 contains 14 residues. The DNA for the CDR3 is TGTGCCAGCAGTGTTTCTGACAGGGAAGTTGAGCAGTTCTTC. As protein: CASSVSDREVEQFF.